This TCR beta chain was captured by sequencing in a study of CD8 T cells in ankylosing spondylitis. Trimming shortened V by 8 bases and J by 5 bases, and 13 bases separated the two germline ends. The CDR3 extends over 12 amino acids. With molecular barcodes, quantitative 5'-RACE was used to make the TCR beta libraries. One entry per CDR3 protein results from TCRdb running MiXCR on the 5' RACE reads. The table shows around 35,000 distinct CDR3 sequences, with approximately 10% occurring only once. Overall study findings and caveats: Peripheral blood samples showed relatively rare disease-linked clones, and these clones were CD8+. Among TCR beta sequences, a motif of several highly homologous variants appeared characteristic of ankylosing spondylitis blood. From matched ankylosing spondylitis synovial fluid, disease-linked clones were reportedly recovered at significantly enriched levels.

This clonotype rates as large. Its matching antigen is unknown. The sequence was obtained from a male donor with ankylosing spondylitis. The specimen sequenced was synovial fluid, either unsorted or a sorted T cell fraction (not recorded which). This rearrangement joins TRBV12-3 or TRBV12-4 to TRBJ2-7; possible D gene TRBD2, 5 bases. The CDR3 coding sequence is TGTGCCAGCCAACTAGTAGGCCACGAGCAGTACTTC. It translates to CASQLVGHEQYF.